The 12 T cell receptor beta chains below were found in one sample sequenced in a study of blood T cells in healthy people across ages (dated by TCRdb to 2015 to 2017). Libraries came from 5' RACE. Sequencing instrument: Illumina HiSeq 2500. The second PCR ran for roughly 7 to 11 cycles and used a J-beta primer mix along with a sample-barcoded 5' primer. TCRdb ran its own pipeline on the public reads, namely fastp trimming at Q25 and MiXCR clone calling, and kept in-frame beta chains. For every CDR3 protein sequence, its rows merge into one entry that carries the most common genes and DNA. The sample table records around 280,000 distinct CDR3 sequences; 25% to 30% of these occur just once. 25% to 35% of the sample comes from the top ten. Sequencing input: blood. These receptors were collected from a woman in her sixties or seventies in good health.

The genes are TRBV7-2 and TRBJ2-7, with 14 positions matching TRBD2. Unmatched junction bases numbered 7, after V lost 2 bases and J lost 4 bases. Germline assignment: CDR1 SGHTA and CDR2 FQGNSA. The CDR3 extends over 17 amino acids. CDR3 amino acids: CASSLRLAGGPEYEQYF. The CDR3 DNA reads TGTGCCAGCAGCTTACGACTAGCGGGAGGGCCGGAGTACGAGCAGTACTTC.

V and J are TRBV5-1 and TRBJ1-1, with D possibly TRBD1 on 6 matching bases. The CDR3 covers 15 residues. V lost 6 bases, J lost 0 bases, and 15 bases lay in between. Germline assignment: CDR1 SGHRS and CDR2 YFSETQ. CDR3 amino acids: CASTMQQGLNTEAFF. CDR3 bases: TGCGCCAGCACCATGCAACAGGGTTTGAACACTGAAGCTTTCTTT.

This clonotype turned up a few times. This rearrangement joins TRBV7-2 to TRBJ2-3, with D unclear. The germline V gene encodes CDR1 SGHTA and CDR2 FQGNSA. CDR3 size: 14 residues. Trimming removed 6 bases at V and 0 bases at J, with 10 bases between. The CDR3 DNA sequence: TGTGCCAGCAGTTTGACACCTAGCACAGATACGCAGTATTTT. The encoded protein is CASSLTPSTDTQYF.

Only a few counts were recorded for this clonotype. The chain links TRBV6-2 or TRBV6-3 to TRBJ2-5; D not certain. The assigned J gene may be wrong: the sequence end matches TRBJ2-1 better. The CDR3 runs 15 residues. The germline V gene encodes CDR1 MNHEY and CDR2 SVGEGT. The CDR3 nucleotides are TGTGCCAGCAGTTACGGAACCTCCAGGAACAATGAGCAGTTCTTC. Protein sequence: CASSYGTSRNNEQFF.

This clonotype showed up just a few times. The chain has TRBV15 and TRBJ2-1; TRBD2 agrees at 10 bases. The CDR3 runs 15 residues. With V trimmed by 3 bases and J by 6 bases, 5 bases remained unmatched. CDR1 is LNHNV, CDR2 YYDKDF, per germline (reference sequence). For the CDR3, the DNA is TGTGCCACCAGCAGTAGCGGGAGGTACGGCAATGAGCAGTTCTTC. It is translated as CATSSSGRYGNEQFF.

With regard to this clonotype: Mismatch with germline at one junction end may stem from a read error. This rearrangement joins TRBV13 to TRBJ1-1; possibly TRBD1 for D (5 bases). The CDR3 spans 13 residues. From germline, CDR1 is PRHDT and CDR2 FYEKMQ (reference sequence). CDR3 loop: CASSLGVSTEAFF. The DNA of the CDR3 is TGTGCCAGCAGCCTAGGGGTGAGCACTGAAGCTTTCTTT.

This clonotype was picked up many times. The V and J genes are TRBV29-1 and TRBJ2-5, with 8 bases that match TRBD1. The germline gives CDR1 SQVTM, CDR2 ANQGSEA. Trimming at V came to 5 bases and at J to 4 bases, leaving 9 bases not matched to a gene. This CDR3 is 14 amino acids long. The chain's CDR3 is CSVPGQGGLETQYF. CDR3 nucleotides: TGCAGCGTTCCCGGACAGGGTGGGCTAGAGACCCAGTACTTC. The complete variable domain, with remaining parts taken from reference TRBV29-1 and TRBJ2-5, reads SAVISQKPSRDICQRGTSLTIQCQVDSQVTMMFWYRQQPGQSLTLIATANQGSEATYESGFVIDKFPISRPNLTFSTLTVSNMSPEDSSIYLCSVPGQGGLETQYFGPGTRLLVL.

This clonotype showed up many times. CDR3 nucleotide sequence: TGTGCCATCAGTCCTCAACCCTACGAGCAGTACTTC. Translation: CAISPQPYEQYF. This chain connects TRBV10-3 to TRBJ2-7; D remains ambiguous. From germline, CDR1 is ENHRY and CDR2 SYGVKD. CDR3 size: 12 residues. Trimming stripped 5 bases from V and 2 bases from J, with 7 bases between.

This clonotype occurred a few times. The V gene is TRBV5-1, the J gene TRBJ2-5, with D perhaps matching TRBD1 (7 bases). Germline CDR1 and CDR2: SGHRS and YFSETQ. The V and J ends lost 2 bases and 2 bases respectively, with 13 bases between them. The CDR3 is made up of 15 amino acids. The CDR3 protein is CASSFSGGLQETQYF. The CDR3, as DNA: TGCGCCAGCAGCTTTTCAGGGGGACTGCAAGAGACCCAGTACTTC.

This clonotype was seen a few times. The chain is built from TRBV5-6 and TRBJ2-4, with TRBD1 matching 10 bases. The length of the CDR3 is 16 residues. Germline CDR1 SGHDT, CDR2 YYEEEE. Losses at the gene ends were 4 bases for V and 8 bases for J; bases not matched to a gene: 12. The chain's CDR3 is CASSLRDRGLEHIQYF. CDR3 DNA: TGTGCCAGCAGCCTTAGGGACAGGGGATTGGAACACATTCAGTACTTC.

This clonotype was seen a few times. The chain has TRBV12-3 or TRBV12-4 and TRBJ2-1; 11 bases fit TRBD2. Trimming cost V 3 bases and J 8 bases; bases outside gene matches: 6. The CDR3 covers 15 residues. CDR3: CASSLLLAGVYEQFF. DNA of the CDR3: TGTGCCAGCAGTTTGTTACTAGCGGGAGTCTATGAGCAGTTCTTC.

This clonotype was counted only a few times. The J gene is TRBJ2-3, the V gene TRBV6-5; D is perhaps TRBD2 (5 bases). CDR3 length: 12 residues. The germline V and J ends were trimmed by 6 bases and 6 bases, with 10 bases remaining between them. In germline, CDR1 is MNHEY, CDR2 SVGAGI. The CDR3 sequence: CASSPPSDTQYF. DNA of the CDR3: TGTGCCAGCAGCCCCCCTAGCGATACGCAGTATTTT.